This TCR beta chain was profiled in a study of T cell clones after liver transplantation. The data were produced by immunoSEQ multiplex PCR, yet TCRdb's version contains in-frame clones alone and is incomplete. The sample contains roughly 55,000 clones, around 85% of which appear only once. Thawed unstimulated PBMCs were FACS-sorted by CD3, CD4 and CD8 into two populations. Trimming removed 2 bases from V and 1 base from J, with 14 bases in between. The CDR3 contains 17 residues. Germline values: CDR1 MNHNS, CDR2 SASEGT. This material consisted of CD4+ T cells from blood, taken before liver transplant. The chain carries TRBV6-1 and TRBJ2-2, with D perhaps TRBD2 (6 bases). The sequence came from a human donor who received a liver transplant. CDR3 sequence reads: CASSEMVERVNTGELFF. CDR3 nucleotide sequence: TGTGCCAGCAGTGAAATGGTGGAGCGGGTGAACACCGGGGAGCTGTTTTTT.